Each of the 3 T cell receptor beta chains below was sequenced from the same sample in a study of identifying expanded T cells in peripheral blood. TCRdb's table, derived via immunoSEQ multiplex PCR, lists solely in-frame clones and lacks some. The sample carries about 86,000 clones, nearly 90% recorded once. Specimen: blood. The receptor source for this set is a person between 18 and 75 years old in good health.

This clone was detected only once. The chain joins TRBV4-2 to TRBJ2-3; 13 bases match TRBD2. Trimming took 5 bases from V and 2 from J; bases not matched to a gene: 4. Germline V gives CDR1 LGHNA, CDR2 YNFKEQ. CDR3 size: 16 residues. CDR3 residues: CASSTGTSGITDTQYF. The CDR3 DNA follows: TGTGCCAGCAGCACAGGGACTAGCGGGATCACAGATACGCAGTATTTT.

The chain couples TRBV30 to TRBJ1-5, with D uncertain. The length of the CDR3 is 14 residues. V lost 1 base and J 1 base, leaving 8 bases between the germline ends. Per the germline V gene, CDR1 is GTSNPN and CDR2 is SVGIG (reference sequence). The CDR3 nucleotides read TGTGCCTGGAGTGCCAGCAACAGCAATCAGCCCCAGCATTTT. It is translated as CAWSASNSNQPQHF. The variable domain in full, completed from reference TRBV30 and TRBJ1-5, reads SQTIHQWPATLVQPVGSPLSLECTVEGTSNPNLYWYRQAAGRGLQLLFYSVGIGQISSEVPQNLSASRPQDRQFILSSKKLLLSDSGFYLCAWSASNSNQPQHFGDGTRLSIL.

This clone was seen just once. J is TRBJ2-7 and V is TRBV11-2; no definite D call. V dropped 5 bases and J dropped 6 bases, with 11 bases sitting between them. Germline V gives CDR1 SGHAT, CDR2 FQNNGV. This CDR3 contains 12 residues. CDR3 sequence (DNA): TGTGCCAGCAGCATTGTCAGAGGCGAGCAGTACTTC. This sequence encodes CASSIVRGEQYF.